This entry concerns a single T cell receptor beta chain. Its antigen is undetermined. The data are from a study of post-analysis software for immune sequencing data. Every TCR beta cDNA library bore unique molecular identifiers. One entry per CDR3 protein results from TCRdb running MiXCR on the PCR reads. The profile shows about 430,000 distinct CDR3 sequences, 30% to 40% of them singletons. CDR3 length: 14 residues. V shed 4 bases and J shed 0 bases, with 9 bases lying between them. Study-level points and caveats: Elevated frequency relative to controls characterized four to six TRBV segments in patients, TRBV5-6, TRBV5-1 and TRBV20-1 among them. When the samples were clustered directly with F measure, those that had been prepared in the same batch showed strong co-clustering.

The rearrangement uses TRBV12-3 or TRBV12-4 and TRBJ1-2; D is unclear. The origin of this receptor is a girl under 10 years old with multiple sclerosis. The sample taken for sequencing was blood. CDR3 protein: CASSSWETNYGYTF. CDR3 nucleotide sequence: TGTGCCAGCAGTTCATGGGAAACTAACTATGGCTACACCTTC.